The clone carrying this T cell receptor beta chain was seen a few times. The target antigen is unknown. This specimen belongs to a study of vaccination effects on CD4 cells after COVID-19. Overall study: The researchers cultured some 2.1 million PBMC per well with approximately 10 IU/ml IL-2 and 8.5 to 10 ug/ml peptides. Study-level results: Few convalescent patients were included, and no early post-infection timepoints were sampled.

Trimming shortened V by 4 bases and J by 0 bases, and 16 bases separated the two germline ends. The CDR3 is made up of 18 amino acids. Per the germline V gene, CDR1 is KGHSH and CDR2 is LQKENI. Cells that had been cultured for 9 to 10 days were the source of isolated CD4+ T cells. Each participant received a vaccine that was either BNT162b2 or mRNA-1273, given as two doses. Prior SARS-CoV-2 infection was absent in the vaccine recipients, as shown by negative nucleocapsid antibodies. Half the medium was swapped for IL-2 medium on days 3 and 7. This table comes from immunoSEQ multiplex PCR, and its TCRdb copy is limited to in-frame clones, with some not included. The sample consists of 72,000 or so clones, about 67% of them appearing once.

The input for sequencing was CD4+ T cells from PBMCs cultured without peptide, taken after COVID-19 vaccination. The origin of this receptor is a human donor who received a COVID-19 vaccine. The chain combines TRBV18 with TRBJ1-6; D gene uncertain. For the CDR3, the DNA is TGTGCCAGCTCACAGCAGCCTCCCCTGAGCTCCTATAATTCACCCCTCCACTTT. As protein: CASSQQPPLSSYNSPLHF. The whole variable domain, remainder taken from reference TRBV18 and TRBJ1-6, is NAGVMQNPRHLVRRRGQEARLRCSPMKGHSHVYWYRQLPEEGLKFMVYLQKENIIDESGMPKERFSAEFPKEGPSILRIQQVVRGDSAAYFCASSQQPPLSSYNSPLHFGNGTRLTVT.